Below are 32 T cell receptor beta chains sequenced from a single sample in a study of identifying expanded T cells in peripheral blood. Profiling relied on immunoSEQ multiplex PCR, and the TCRdb table lists in-frame clones only, not all of them. The sample yields 75,000 to 100,000 clones, around 89% seen once. Sequencing was performed on blood. Receptors were obtained from a person aged 18 to 70 in good health.

The chain combines TRBV12-5 with TRBJ1-2, with 7 bases that match TRBD1. Germline CDR1 and CDR2: LGHNT and FRNRAP. Trimming removed 1 base from V and 6 bases from J; junction bases left unmatched: 5. The CDR3 contains 14 residues. In DNA, the CDR3 is TGTGCTAGTGGTTTGGGGGACAGAGTAAATGGCTACACCTTC. It specifies CASGLGDRVNGYTF. The full variable domain, its missing parts supplied by reference TRBV12-5 and TRBJ1-2, is DARVTQTPRHKVTEMGQEVTMRCQPILGHNTVFWYRQTMMQGLELLAYFRNRAPLDDSGMPKDRFSAEMPDATLATLKIQPSEPRDSAVYFCASGLGDRVNGYTFGSGTRLTVV.

The V and J genes are TRBV25-1 and TRBJ1-1; D is undetermined. The germline V and J ends were trimmed by 3 bases and 7 bases, with 15 bases remaining between them. This CDR3 comprises 14 residues. Germline V gene data show CDR1 as MGHDK and CDR2 as SYGVNS. The CDR3 sequence: CASSDSGVWGEAFF. The CDR3, as DNA: TGTGCCAGCAGTGATTCGGGCGTATGGGGTGAAGCTTTCTTT.

The chain uses TRBV5-4 and TRBJ1-3; maybe TRBD1 (6 bases). The CDR3 runs to 14 residues. Between the trimmed V and J ends, which lost 5 bases and 1 base, there was a span of 10 bases. From germline, CDR1 is SGHNT and CDR2 YYREEE (reference sequence). The CDR3 is CASRPGQSGNTIYF. The CDR3 DNA reads TGTGCCAGCAGGCCCGGACAGTCTGGAAACACCATATATTTT.

The CDR3 region is CATTRGAGANVLTF. CDR3 sequence (DNA): TGTGCCACCACCAGGGGTGCTGGGGCCAACGTCCTGACTTTC. This chain joins TRBV25-1 and TRBJ2-6; possibly TRBD1 for D (6 bases). Germline CDR1 is MGHDK and CDR2 is SYGVNS. Trimming shortened V by 10 bases and J by 2 bases, and 12 bases separated the two germline ends. This CDR3 region has 14 residues.

This clone has a handful of counts. The chain carries TRBV5-4 and TRBJ2-7; 11 nucleotides agree with TRBD1. The CDR3 contains 13 residues. The trim removed 4 bases at V and 7 bases at J, leaving 4 bases unmatched. CDR1 and CDR2 from the germline V gene are SGHNT and YYREEE (reference sequence). The CDR3 sequence: CASSGDRGREQYF. The CDR3 coding sequence is TGTGCCAGCAGCGGGGACAGGGGGAGGGAGCAGTACTTC.

This clone showed up just once. This chain links TRBV6-6 with TRBJ1-2, with a weak D call TRBD1 (5 bases). This CDR3 spans 13 amino acids. V lost 6 bases to trimming and J lost 4 bases, with 12 bases between them. The germline V gene encodes CDR1 MNHNY and CDR2 SVGAGI (reference sequence). The CDR3 DNA follows: TGTGCCAGCAGCCACGGAGGGGCCTATGGCTACACCTTC. As protein: CASSHGGAYGYTF.

The V and J genes are TRBV6-4 and TRBJ2-2, with D unclear. The CDR3 is 14 residues long. CDR1 and CDR2 from the germline V gene are MRHNA and SNTAGT. Deletions cut 6 bases from V and 2 bases from J, with 10 bases between. The CDR3 reads CASRRSSNTGELFF. CDR3 sequence (DNA): TGTGCCAGCAGACGGAGCAGCAACACCGGGGAGCTGTTTTTT.

This rearrangement joins TRBV19 to TRBJ2-4, with D possibly being TRBD2 (6 bases). CDR1 and CDR2 (germline): LNHDA, SQIVND (reference sequence). Trimming cost V 4 bases and J 5 bases, with 12 bases left between them. The length of the CDR3 is 14 residues. The CDR3 nucleotides read TGTGCCAGTAGTACCCCGGGGGTCCAAAACATTCAGTACTTC. It is translated as CASSTPGVQNIQYF.

This rearrangement joins TRBV19 to TRBJ1-5; TRBD1 agrees at 10 bases. CDR3 length equals 15 residues. The germline gives CDR1 LNHDA, CDR2 SQIVND (reference sequence). The V and J ends lost 5 bases and 6 bases, in that order; junction bases with no gene match: 7. Written as DNA, the CDR3 is TGTGCCAGTAGTGGGGACAGGGGACGGCGTCAGCCCCAGCATTTT. Translated, it gives CASSGDRGRRQPQHF.

This clone was seen only a few times. The V call is TRBV19, the J call TRBJ2-3; 10 bases agree with TRBD2. Trimming cost V 5 bases and J 3 bases; bases outside gene matches: 8. The CDR3 covers 16 residues. Germline CDR1 LNHDA, CDR2 SQIVND (reference sequence). The CDR3 loop is CASSHKSGRGTDTQYF. CDR3 nucleotides: TGTGCCAGTAGTCACAAGAGCGGGAGGGGGACAGATACGCAGTATTTT.

The chain carries TRBV11-3 and TRBJ2-1, with TRBD1 identical over 8 bases. The CDR3 has 18 residues. V lost 0 bases to trimming and J lost 10 bases; unmatched junction nucleotides: 17. CDR1 and CDR2 from the germline V gene are SGHNT and YENEEA. The CDR3 spells CASSLEVAGGPLVGEQFF. CDR3 bases: TGTGCCAGCAGCTTAGAGGTGGCAGGGGGCCCCTTGGTGGGAGAGCAGTTCTTC. Complete variable domain (other parts from reference TRBV11-3 and TRBJ2-1): EAGVVQSPRYKIIEKKQPVAFWCNPISGHNTLYWYLQNLGQGPELLIRYENEEAVDDSQLPKDRFSAERLKGVDSTLKIQPAELGDSAVYLCASSLEVAGGPLVGEQFFGPGTRLTVL.

The CDR3 spells CASSTGGGYQETQYF. The DNA of the CDR3 is TGTGCCAGCAGCACCGGCGGGGGCTACCAAGAGACCCAGTACTTC. The genes are TRBV5-4 and TRBJ2-5, with a weak D call TRBD2 (7 bases). The V and J ends lost 4 bases and 0 bases respectively, with 13 bases between them. Looked up from germline, CDR1 is SGHNT and CDR2 is YYREEE (reference sequence). The CDR3 length is 15 residues.

The chain links TRBV7-2 to TRBJ1-1; no clear D. Germline CDR1 and CDR2: SGHTA and FQGNSA. The CDR3 is 11 residues long. The ends were cut back, 0 bases at V and 6 bases at J, with 2 bases in the middle. The CDR3 coding sequence is TGTGCCAGCAGCTTAGCTCCTGAAGCTTTCTTT. Its translation: CASSLAPEAFF.

The chain joins TRBV28 to TRBJ2-2; 9 bases agree with TRBD1. The CDR3 is 18 amino acids. The ends lost 4 bases at V and 4 bases at J; junction bases unmatched: 13. Germline-derived CDR1 and CDR2 are MDHEN and SYDVKM. The DNA for the CDR3 is TGTGCCAGCAGTTCCCCAGGGGACAGGGTTTTTAGCACCGGGGAGCTGTTTTTT. Protein product: CASSSPGDRVFSTGELFF.

The chain has TRBV5-5 and TRBJ2-7, with a tentative D call TRBD1 (6 bases). Germline values: CDR1 SGHKS, CDR2 YYEKEE (reference sequence). Deletions cut 2 bases from V and 4 bases from J, with 16 bases between. The CDR3 has 15 residues. This CDR3 reads CASSFTGTRPYEQYF. CDR3 DNA: TGTGCCAGCAGCTTTACCGGGACAAGACCATACGAGCAGTACTTC. Supplemented by reference TRBV5-5 and TRBJ2-7, the full variable domain reads DAGVTQSPTHLIKTRGQQVTLRCSPISGHKSVSWYQQVLGQGPQFIFQYYEKEERGRGNFPDRFSARQFPNYSSELNVNALLLGDSALYLCASSFTGTRPYEQYFGPGTRLTVT.

The chain is built from TRBV2 and TRBJ2-7; D is perhaps TRBD1 or TRBD2 (5 bases each). This CDR3 is 15 amino acids long. CDR1 and CDR2 from the germline V gene are SNHLY and FYNNEI. V lost 0 bases and J lost 2, with 11 bases in between. The chain's CDR3 is CASSEAGRGTYEQYF. CDR3 DNA: TGTGCCAGCAGTGAAGCGGGACGGGGAACCTACGAGCAGTACTTC.

The chain carries TRBV28 and TRBJ1-1; 7 nucleotides align to TRBD1. CDR1 MDHEN and CDR2 SYDVKM come from the germline V gene. The CDR3 is made up of 18 amino acids. V was pared by 7 bases and J by 0 bases, with 17 bases of the junction left unmatched. The CDR3 region has the DNA TGTGCCAGCACTCCCCCCCTAGGCAGGGGGTGGATGAACACTGAAGCTTTCTTT. Its translation is CASTPPLGRGWMNTEAFF.

V is TRBV7-3 and J is TRBJ2-7; D is possibly TRBD2 (6 bases). Trimming left V 5 bases short and J 4 bases short, with 15 bases between. CDR3 size: 14 residues. Germline V CDR1 and CDR2: SGHTA, FQGTGA. CDR3 sequence reads: CASSLGGIGYEQYF. The DNA of the CDR3 is TGTGCCAGCAGCCTCGGAGGGATCGGGTACGAGCAGTACTTC.

The CDR3 sequence is CASSSETGEIMGYTF. The DNA for the CDR3 is TGTGCCAGCAGTTCCGAGACAGGGGAAATTATGGGCTACACCTTC. The J gene is TRBJ1-2, the V gene TRBV6-5, with 8 bases aligning to TRBD1. The CDR3 runs 15 residues. Germline CDR1 and CDR2: MNHEY and SVGAGI. V lost 4 bases, J lost 8 bases, and 12 bases stayed unmatched.

The J gene is TRBJ1-3, the V gene TRBV18, with D possibly TRBD1 on 5 matching bases. Germline-derived CDR1 and CDR2 are KGHSH and LQKENI. The ends were cut back, 4 bases at V and 0 bases at J, with 16 bases in the middle. This CDR3 region has 17 residues. The CDR3 DNA is TGTGCCAGCTCACGGGACTCCGTTCTTTTCTCTGGAAACACCATATATTTT. This encodes CASSRDSVLFSGNTIYF.

Here the CDR3 DNA reads TGTGCCAGCAGTTATTCGGGGGGCCAGGGTAACTATGGCTACACCTTC. Its protein product is CASSYSGGQGNYGYTF. The V and J genes are TRBV6-6 and TRBJ1-2, with D possibly matching TRBD1 (6 bases). The CDR3 is 16 residues long. Germline V gene sequence: CDR1 MNHNY, CDR2 SVGAGI (reference sequence). V was trimmed by 3 bases and J by 1 base, leaving 15 bases between them.

Points on this clone: This same CDR3 is encoded by further DNA sequences in the sample. This chain joins TRBV28 and TRBJ2-5, with no clear D. Germline loops: CDR1 MDHEN, CDR2 SYDVKM. There are 11 residues in the CDR3. V lost 6 bases and J lost 1, with 3 bases in between. CDR3 in amino acids: CASRVQETQYF. Written as DNA, the CDR3 is TGTGCCAGCAGAGTCCAAGAGACCCAGTACTTC.

The V call is TRBV29-1, the J call TRBJ2-5; D unresolved. Germline lookup yields CDR1 SQVTM and CDR2 ANQGSEA. The CDR3 length is 10 residues. Trimming took off 4 bases at V and 5 bases at J, with 5 bases between the two ends. CDR3 bases: TGCAGCGTTGGGGTGGAGACCCAGTACTTC. This codes for CSVGVETQYF.

This clone was picked up one time. The rearrangement links TRBV7-2 to TRBJ2-7; D possibly corresponds to TRBD1 (5 bases). The CDR3 sequence is 14 residues long. Germline CDR1 and CDR2: SGHTA and FQGNSA. Trimming took off 2 bases at V and 0 bases at J, with 8 bases between the two ends. CDR3 DNA: TGTGCCAGCAGCTTATCCAGGGACTCCTACGAGCAGTACTTC. It codes for CASSLSRDSYEQYF.

Written as DNA, the CDR3 is TGTGCCAGCAGCCTATTTAGAGGGGGCTTAAAGGGCACTGAAGCTTTCTTT. Translated, it gives CASSLFRGGLKGTEAFF. V is TRBV13 and J is TRBJ1-1, with TRBD1 matching 7 bases. Unmatched junction bases numbered 16, after V lost 5 bases and J lost 4 bases. The CDR3 is 17 residues long. CDR1 PRHDT and CDR2 FYEKMQ come from the germline V gene (reference sequence).

The table lists this clone with a count of one. The V and J genes are TRBV7-2 and TRBJ2-7; D tentatively fits TRBD1 or TRBD2 (5 bases each). V gave up 1 base and J gave up 0 bases, with 10 bases separating them. Per the germline V gene, CDR1 is SGHTA and CDR2 is FQGNSA. The CDR3 contains 15 residues. Here the CDR3 reads CASSLVVGVSYEQYF. The CDR3 DNA follows: TGTGCCAGCAGCTTAGTGGTGGGGGTCTCCTACGAGCAGTACTTC.

The gene calls are TRBV2 and TRBJ2-5, with TRBD2 matching over 13 bases. Germline assignment: CDR1 SNHLY and CDR2 FYNNEI. The CDR3 runs 17 residues. V was clipped by 4 bases and J by 2 bases; unmatched bases: 7. Written as DNA, the CDR3 is TGTGCCAGCAGTGGGACTAGCGGGAGTTCCCCTCAAGAGACCCAGTACTTC. This translates into CASSGTSGSSPQETQYF.

This clone was observed once. The rearrangement joins TRBV27 to TRBJ1-3; 12 positions agree with TRBD1. The V gene's germline CDR1 is MNHEY and CDR2 SMNVEV (reference sequence). The CDR3 spans 17 residues. J lost 2 bases, V lost 3 bases, and 5 bases had no gene match. In DNA, the CDR3 is TGTGCCAGCAGTTTGGGGGGACAGGGGGCGCCTGGAAACACCATATATTTT. Translated: CASSLGGQGAPGNTIYF.

This clone was detected once. The CDR3 protein is CASSTERRQPQHF. CDR3 sequence (DNA): TGTGCCAGTAGTACAGAAAGACGCCAGCCCCAGCATTTT. The chain recombines TRBV19 with TRBJ1-5; D not certain. The CDR3 sequence is 13 residues long. CDR1 and CDR2 (germline): LNHDA, SQIVND (reference sequence). V was shortened by 4 bases and J by 7 bases, with 11 bases between the two germline ends.

The rearrangement uses TRBV5-6 and TRBJ1-1; no firm D call. This CDR3 has 14 residues. V lost 1 base and J lost 0, with 7 bases in between. The V gene's germline CDR1 is SGHDT and CDR2 YYEEEE. The DNA of the CDR3 is TGTGCCAGCAGCTTGCGGGATATGAACACTGAAGCTTTCTTT. It translates to CASSLRDMNTEAFF. Combining the CDR3 with reference TRBV5-6 and TRBJ1-1 gives the whole variable domain DAGVTQSPTHLIKTRGQQVTLRCSPKSGHDTVSWYQQALGQGPQFIFQYYEEEERQRGNFPDRFSGHQFPNYSSELNVNALLLGDSALYLCASSLRDMNTEAFFGQGTRLTVV.

V and J are TRBV5-6 and TRBJ2-5; no firm D call. Germline CDR1 is SGHDT and CDR2 is YYEEEE. The CDR3 runs to 14 residues. V was shortened by 9 bases and J by 4 bases, with 19 bases between the two germline ends. CDR3 nucleotide sequence: TGTGCCACCCTCTCGTCGCGAGTTGGAGAGACCCAGTACTTC. Its translation is CATLSSRVGETQYF.

The rearrangement links TRBV11-2 to TRBJ2-1; D is unresolved. Trimming stripped 4 bases from V and 7 bases from J, with 23 bases between. The germline V gene has CDR1 SGHAT and CDR2 FQNNGV. The CDR3 covers 17 residues. CDR3 sequence: CASSSPHPILVWNEQFF. The DNA for the CDR3 is TGTGCCAGCAGCTCCCCCCATCCCATACTGGTCTGGAATGAGCAGTTCTTC.